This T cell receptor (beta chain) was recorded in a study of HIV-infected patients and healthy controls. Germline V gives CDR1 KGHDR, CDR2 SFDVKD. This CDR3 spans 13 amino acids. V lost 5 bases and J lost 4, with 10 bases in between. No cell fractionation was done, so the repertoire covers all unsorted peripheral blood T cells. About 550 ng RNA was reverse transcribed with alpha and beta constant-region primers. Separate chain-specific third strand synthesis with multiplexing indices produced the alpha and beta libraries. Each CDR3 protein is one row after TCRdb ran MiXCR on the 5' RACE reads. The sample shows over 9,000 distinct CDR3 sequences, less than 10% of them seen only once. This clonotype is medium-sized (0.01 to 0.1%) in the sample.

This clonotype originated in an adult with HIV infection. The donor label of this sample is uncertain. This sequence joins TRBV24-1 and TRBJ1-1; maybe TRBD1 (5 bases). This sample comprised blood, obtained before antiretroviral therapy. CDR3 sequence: CATSVGEGTEAFF. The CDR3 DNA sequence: TGTGCCACCAGTGTGGGGGAAGGCACTGAAGCTTTCTTT.